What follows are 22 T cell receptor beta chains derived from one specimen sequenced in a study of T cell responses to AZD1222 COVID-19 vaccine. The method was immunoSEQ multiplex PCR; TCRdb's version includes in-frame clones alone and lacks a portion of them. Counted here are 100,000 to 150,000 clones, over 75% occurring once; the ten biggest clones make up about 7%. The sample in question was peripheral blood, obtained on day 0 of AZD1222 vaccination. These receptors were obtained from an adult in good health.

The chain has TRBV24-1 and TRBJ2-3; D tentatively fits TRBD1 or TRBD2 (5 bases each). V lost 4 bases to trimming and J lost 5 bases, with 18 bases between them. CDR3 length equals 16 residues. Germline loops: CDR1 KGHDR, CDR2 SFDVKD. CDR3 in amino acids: CATSEPRTGAVDTQYF. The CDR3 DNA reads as TGTGCCACCAGTGAACCCCGGACCGGGGCGGTAGATACGCAGTATTTT.

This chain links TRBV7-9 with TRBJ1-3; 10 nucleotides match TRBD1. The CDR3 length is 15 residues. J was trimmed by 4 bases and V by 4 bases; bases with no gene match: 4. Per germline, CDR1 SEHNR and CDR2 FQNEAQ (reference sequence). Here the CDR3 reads CASSSAGQGGNTIYF. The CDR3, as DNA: TGTGCCAGCAGCTCAGCGGGACAGGGGGGAAACACCATATATTTT.

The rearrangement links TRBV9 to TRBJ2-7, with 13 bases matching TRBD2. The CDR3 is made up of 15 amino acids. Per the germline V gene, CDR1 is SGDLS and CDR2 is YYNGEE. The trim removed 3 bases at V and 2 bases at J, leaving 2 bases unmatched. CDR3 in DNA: TGTGCCAGCAGCGAGGGGACTAGCGGGGCCTACGAGCAGTACTTC. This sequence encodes CASSEGTSGAYEQYF.

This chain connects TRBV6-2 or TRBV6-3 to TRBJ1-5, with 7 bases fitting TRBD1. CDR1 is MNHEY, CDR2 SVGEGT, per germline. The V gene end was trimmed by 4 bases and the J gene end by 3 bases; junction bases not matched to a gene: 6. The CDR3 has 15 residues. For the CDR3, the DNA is TGTGCCAGCAGTTCCTGGACAGGACCCAATCAGCCCCAGCATTTT. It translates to CASSSWTGPNQPQHF.

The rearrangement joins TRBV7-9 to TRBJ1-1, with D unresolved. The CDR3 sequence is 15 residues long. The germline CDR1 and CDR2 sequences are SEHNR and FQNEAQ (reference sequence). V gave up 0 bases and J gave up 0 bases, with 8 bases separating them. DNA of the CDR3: TGTGCCAGCAGCTTAGCAGGACGGATGAACACTGAAGCTTTCTTT. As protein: CASSLAGRMNTEAFF.

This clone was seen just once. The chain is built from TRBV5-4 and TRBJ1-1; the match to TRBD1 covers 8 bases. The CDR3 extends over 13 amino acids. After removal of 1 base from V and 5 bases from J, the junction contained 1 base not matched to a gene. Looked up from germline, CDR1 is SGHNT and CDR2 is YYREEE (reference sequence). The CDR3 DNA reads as TGTGCCAGCAGCTTGAACAGGGGGACTGAAGCTTTCTTT. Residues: CASSLNRGTEAFF.

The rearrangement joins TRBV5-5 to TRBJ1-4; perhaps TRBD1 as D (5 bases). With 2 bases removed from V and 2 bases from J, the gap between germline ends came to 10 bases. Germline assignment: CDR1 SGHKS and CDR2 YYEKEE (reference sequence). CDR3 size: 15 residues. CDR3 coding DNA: TGTGCCAGCAGCTTAGTGGGGCGGACTAATGAAAAACTGTTTTTT. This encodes CASSLVGRTNEKLFF.

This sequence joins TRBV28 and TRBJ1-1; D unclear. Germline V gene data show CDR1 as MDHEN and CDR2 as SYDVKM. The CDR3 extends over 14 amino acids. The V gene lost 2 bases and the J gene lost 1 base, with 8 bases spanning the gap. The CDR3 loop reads CASSLVGSNTEAFF. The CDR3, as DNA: TGTGCCAGCAGTTTAGTGGGTTCGAACACTGAAGCTTTCTTT.

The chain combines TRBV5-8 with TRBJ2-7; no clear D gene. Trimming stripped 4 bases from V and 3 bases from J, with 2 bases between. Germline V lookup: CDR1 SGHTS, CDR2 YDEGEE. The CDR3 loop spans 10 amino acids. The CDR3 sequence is CASSDYEQYF. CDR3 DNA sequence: TGTGCCAGCAGCGACTACGAGCAGTACTTC.

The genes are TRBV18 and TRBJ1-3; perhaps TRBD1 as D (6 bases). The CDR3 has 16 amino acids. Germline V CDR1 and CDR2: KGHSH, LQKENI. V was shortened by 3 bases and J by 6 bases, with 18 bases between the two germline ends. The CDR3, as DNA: TGTGCCAGCTCACCGTCCCCAGGGGTTTTCGAAAACACCATATATTTT. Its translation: CASSPSPGVFENTIYF.

CDR3 sequence (DNA): TGTGCCAGCAGCTTTGGTAAGGATCAGCCCCAGCATTTT. Translating it yields CASSFGKDQPQHF. The chain uses TRBV7-2 and TRBJ1-5; D remains unclear. Trimming removed 3 bases from V and 5 bases from J, with 8 bases in between. The germline CDR1 and CDR2 sequences are SGHTA and FQGNSA. This CDR3 is built from 13 residues.

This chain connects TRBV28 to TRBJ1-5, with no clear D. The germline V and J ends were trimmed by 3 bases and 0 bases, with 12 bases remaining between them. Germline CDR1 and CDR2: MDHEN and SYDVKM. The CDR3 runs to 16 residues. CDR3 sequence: CASSLRQRYSNQPQHF. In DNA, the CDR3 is TGTGCCAGCAGTTTGAGGCAGCGATATAGCAATCAGCCCCAGCATTTT.

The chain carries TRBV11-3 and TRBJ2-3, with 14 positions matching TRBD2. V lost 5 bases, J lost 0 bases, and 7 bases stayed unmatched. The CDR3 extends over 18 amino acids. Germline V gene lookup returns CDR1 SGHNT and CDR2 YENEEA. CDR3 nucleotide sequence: TGTGCCAGCAGCCCCGGGACTAGCGGGGGTCCTAGCACAGATACGCAGTATTTT. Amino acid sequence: CASSPGTSGGPSTDTQYF.

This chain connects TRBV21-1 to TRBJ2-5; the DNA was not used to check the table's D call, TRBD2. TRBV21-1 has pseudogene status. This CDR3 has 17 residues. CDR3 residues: CASSKGTASGGKETQYF. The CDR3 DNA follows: TGTGCCAGCAGCAAAGGAACGGCTAGCGGGGGGAAAGAGACCCAGTACTTC.

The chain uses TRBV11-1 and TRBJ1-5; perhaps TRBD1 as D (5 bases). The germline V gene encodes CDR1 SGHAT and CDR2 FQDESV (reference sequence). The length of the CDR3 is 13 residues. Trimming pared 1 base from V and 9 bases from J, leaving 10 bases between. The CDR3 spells CASSLGWGWPQHF. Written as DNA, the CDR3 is TGTGCCAGCAGCTTAGGTTGGGGGTGGCCCCAGCATTTT. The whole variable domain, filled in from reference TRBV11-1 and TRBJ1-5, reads EAEVAQSPRYKITEKSQAVAFWCDPISGHATLYWYRQILGQGPELLVQFQDESVVDDSQLPKDRFSAERLKGVDSTLKIQPAELGDSAMYLCASSLGWGWPQHFGDGTRLSIL.

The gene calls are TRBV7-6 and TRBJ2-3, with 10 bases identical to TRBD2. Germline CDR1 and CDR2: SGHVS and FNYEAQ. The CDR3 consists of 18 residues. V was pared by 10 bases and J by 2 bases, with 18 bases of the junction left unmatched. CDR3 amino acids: CANLGLAGAPPLTDTQYF. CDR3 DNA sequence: TGTGCCAACCTTGGTCTAGCGGGGGCTCCCCCTCTCACAGATACGCAGTATTTT.

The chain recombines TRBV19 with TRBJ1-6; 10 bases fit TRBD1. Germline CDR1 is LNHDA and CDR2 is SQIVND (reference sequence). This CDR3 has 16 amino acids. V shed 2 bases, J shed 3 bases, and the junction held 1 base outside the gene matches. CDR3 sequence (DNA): TGTGCCAGTAGTATAAGGGACAGGGGCTATAATTCACCCCTCCACTTT. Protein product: CASSIRDRGYNSPLHF.

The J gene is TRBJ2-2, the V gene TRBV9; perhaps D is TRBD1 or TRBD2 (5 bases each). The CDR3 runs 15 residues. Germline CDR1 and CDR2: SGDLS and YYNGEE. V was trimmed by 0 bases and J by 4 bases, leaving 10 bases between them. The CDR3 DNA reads TGTGCCAGCAGCGTAGCGGGACGGGTCACCGGGGAGCTGTTTTTT. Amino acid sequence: CASSVAGRVTGELFF.

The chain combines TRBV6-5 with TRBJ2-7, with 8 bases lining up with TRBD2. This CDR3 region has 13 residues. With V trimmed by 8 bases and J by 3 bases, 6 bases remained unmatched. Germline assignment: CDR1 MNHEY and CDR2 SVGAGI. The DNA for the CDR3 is TGTGCCAGCGGTTCGGGGGGGAACTACGAGCAGTACTTC. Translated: CASGSGGNYEQYF.

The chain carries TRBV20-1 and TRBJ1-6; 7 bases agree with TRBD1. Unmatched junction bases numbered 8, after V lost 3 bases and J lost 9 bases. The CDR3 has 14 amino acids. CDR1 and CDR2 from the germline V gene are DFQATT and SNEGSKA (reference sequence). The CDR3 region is CSASSRGAGSPLHF. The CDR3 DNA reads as TGCAGTGCTAGTTCCAGGGGGGCTGGTTCACCCCTCCACTTT.

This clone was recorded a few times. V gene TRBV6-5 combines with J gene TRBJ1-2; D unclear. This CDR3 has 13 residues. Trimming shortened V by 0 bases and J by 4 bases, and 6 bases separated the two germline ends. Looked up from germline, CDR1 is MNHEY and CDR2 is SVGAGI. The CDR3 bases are TGTGCCAGCAGTTACTCGGATGTCTATGGCTACACCTTC. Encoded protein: CASSYSDVYGYTF.

The CDR3 loop reads CATSDPPGEAFF. CDR3 in DNA: TGTGCCACCAGTGATCCCCCGGGGGAAGCTTTCTTT. V gene TRBV24-1 combines with J gene TRBJ1-1; D gene ambiguous. The germline V and J ends were trimmed by 3 bases and 8 bases, with 9 bases remaining between them. Germline V gene data show CDR1 as KGHDR and CDR2 as SFDVKD. This CDR3 region has 12 residues.